This T cell receptor (beta chain) was profiled in a study of graft-versus-host responses after intestinal transplantation. Repertoires were generated with immunoSEQ multiplex PCR, while TCRdb's copy carries only in-frame clones and drops some. Of some 69,000 clones in the sample, roughly 90% were seen once. This CDR3 has 13 amino acids. V was shortened by 7 bases and J by 0 bases, with 6 bases between the two germline ends. Germline V gene lookup returns CDR1 MDHEN and CDR2 SYDVKM. The chain recombines TRBV28 with TRBJ2-2, with D possibly TRBD1 on 6 matching bases. Sample: bone marrow, taken 700 to 850 days after intestinal transplantation. The source of this sequence is a human patient who received an intestinal transplant, so some T cells may come from the graft donor. The chain's CDR3 is CASKGANTGELFF. The CDR3 DNA reads as TGTGCCAGCAAGGGGGCGAACACCGGGGAGCTGTTTTTT.